The 25 T cell receptor beta chains below all came from one sample that was sequenced in a study of cytotoxic CD8 clonotypes in ibrutinib-treated CLL. TCRdb's copy holds only in-frame clones and misses some; the assay was immunoSEQ multiplex PCR. Of around 33,000 clones listed, 49% are singletons. Here the sequenced sample was PBMCs, taken before ibrutinib treatment. The receptors come from a human donor with chronic lymphocytic leukemia.

The chain recombines TRBV15 with TRBJ1-3; D is ambiguous. V was cut by 0 bases and J by 6 bases, with 3 bases left in between. Germline lookup yields CDR1 LNHNV and CDR2 YYDKDF (reference sequence). The CDR3 has 12 amino acids. CDR3 nucleotides: TGTGCCACCAGCAGAGATTCAAACACCATATATTTT. It encodes CATSRDSNTIYF.

The genes are TRBV11-2 and TRBJ2-3; the D is unclear. Trimming removed 4 bases from V and 7 bases from J, with 3 bases in between. This CDR3 spans 10 amino acids. Germline values: CDR1 SGHAT, CDR2 FQNNGV. CDR3 DNA: TGTGCCAGCAGCTCTCATACGCAGTATTTT. The encoded protein is CASSSHTQYF.

The J gene is TRBJ1-5, the V gene TRBV9, with TRBD1 matching 7 bases. The CDR3 is 14 residues long. The germline V gene encodes CDR1 SGDLS and CDR2 YYNGEE. The V and J ends lost 3 bases and 2 bases, in that order; junction bases with no gene match: 2. The chain's CDR3 is CASSATGGNQPQHF. CDR3 sequence (DNA): TGTGCCAGCAGCGCAACAGGGGGCAATCAGCCCCAGCATTTT.

This clone was seen only a few times. This is likely an artifact of a read error, given a far larger clone one base away. The chain combines TRBV4-2 with TRBJ2-5; possibly TRBD1 for D (6 bases). Germline V gives CDR1 LGHNA, CDR2 YNFKEQ. Trimming removed 0 bases at V and 4 bases at J, with 12 bases between. The CDR3 has 15 amino acids. The CDR3 loop is CASSQDTGILETQYF. The CDR3 DNA reads as TGTGCCAGCAGCCAAGATACAGGGATATTAGAGACCCAGTACTTC.

This clone was detected only a few times. This chain joins TRBV9 and TRBJ2-7, with 7 positions matching TRBD1. The CDR3 covers 14 residues. V was clipped by 5 bases and J by 3 bases; unmatched bases: 8. From germline, CDR1 is SGDLS and CDR2 YYNGEE. CDR3 amino acids: CASSEDGQVYEQYF. The CDR3 bases are TGTGCCAGCAGTGAGGATGGACAGGTCTACGAGCAGTACTTC. Full variable domain (remainder filled in from reference TRBV9 and TRBJ2-7): DSGVTQTPKHLITATGQRVTLRCSPRSGDLSVYWYQQSLDQGLQFLIQYYNGEERAKGNILERFSAQQFPDLHSELNLSSLELGDSALYFCASSEDGQVYEQYFGPGTRLTVT.

The V call is TRBV10-3, the J call TRBJ1-4, with D perhaps TRBD1 (5 bases). Germline assignment: CDR1 ENHRY and CDR2 SYGVKD. The CDR3 loop spans 16 amino acids. V was shortened by 8 bases and J by 3 bases, with 19 bases between the two germline ends. The CDR3 protein is CAIAGPEGAANEKLFF. The CDR3 DNA is TGTGCCATCGCGGGGCCGGAGGGAGCAGCTAATGAAAAACTGTTTTTT.

This chain links TRBV5-6 with TRBJ2-7, with 8 positions matching TRBD2. The ends lost 0 bases at V and 6 bases at J; junction bases unmatched: 11. The CDR3 consists of 16 residues. In germline, CDR1 is SGHDT, CDR2 YYEEEE. CDR3 DNA sequence: TGTGCCAGCAGCTTGGGACCGGGACTAGGTTGGTCCGAGCAGTACTTC. It is translated as CASSLGPGLGWSEQYF.

The V and J genes are TRBV6-1 and TRBJ2-5, with 7 bases identical to TRBD1. Germline trimming cut 7 bases from V and 0 bases from J; bases unmatched to any gene: 5. There are 14 residues in the CDR3. Germline assignment: CDR1 MNHNS and CDR2 SASEGT. The DNA for the CDR3 is TGTGCCAGCATCAAAGGGGGCTACCAAGAGACCCAGTACTTC. Translation: CASIKGGYQETQYF.

The CDR3 region is CASSQGTARTSNQPQHF. The CDR3 nucleotides read TGTGCCAGCTCCCAAGGGACAGCCCGCACTAGCAATCAGCCCCAGCATTTT. The rearrangement joins TRBV18 to TRBJ1-5; 7 positions match TRBD1. In germline, CDR1 is KGHSH, CDR2 LQKENI. With V trimmed by 6 bases and J by 0 bases, 11 bases remained unmatched. CDR3 size: 17 residues.

The J gene is TRBJ1-1, the V gene TRBV7-2; the D is unclear. V gave up 2 bases and J gave up 0 bases, with 7 bases separating them. This CDR3 contains 14 residues. The V gene's germline CDR1 is SGHTA and CDR2 FQGNSA. CDR3 loop: CASSLKDMNTEAFF. In DNA, the CDR3 is TGTGCCAGCAGCTTAAAAGACATGAACACTGAAGCTTTCTTT.

CDR3 in DNA: TGTGCCAGCAGGCCCCTTCAAGAAAAACTGTTTTTT. Encoded protein: CASRPLQEKLFF. The J gene is TRBJ1-4, the V gene TRBV2; D gene uncertain. The germline CDR1 and CDR2 sequences are SNHLY and FYNNEI. V dropped 6 bases and J dropped 8 bases, with 10 bases sitting between them. The CDR3 runs 12 residues.

This clone appeared a few times. V and J are TRBV19 and TRBJ2-7; 8 nucleotides align to TRBD1. V dropped 5 bases and J dropped 2; count of bases not matched to a gene: 5. Germline V gene data show CDR1 as LNHDA and CDR2 as SQIVND (reference sequence). This CDR3 is 14 amino acids long. As DNA, the CDR3 is TGTGCCAGTAGTGCAACGACAGGGGCCTACGAGCAGTACTTC. Protein product: CASSATTGAYEQYF.

This clone occurred a few times. The chain employs TRBV5-8 and TRBJ2-1; TRBD2 agrees at 12 bases. Germline V lookup: CDR1 SGHTS, CDR2 YDEGEE. Trimming removed 2 bases from V and 8 bases from J; junction bases left unmatched: 5. The CDR3 runs 15 residues. CDR3: CASSFGLAGLDEQFF. CDR3 in DNA: TGTGCCAGCAGCTTTGGACTAGCGGGACTCGATGAGCAGTTCTTC.

This clone was picked up a small number of times. The chain couples TRBV7-8 to TRBJ1-6; a possible D gene is TRBD1 (5 bases). This CDR3 is built from 13 residues. V was cut by 6 bases and J by 14 bases, with 17 bases left in between. CDR1 is SGHVS and CDR2 is FQNEAQ in the germline V gene. CDR3 loop: CASRWDLLSALHF. The DNA for the CDR3 is TGTGCCAGCAGATGGGACCTCCTCTCGGCCCTCCACTTT.

The rearrangement uses TRBV5-6 and TRBJ1-4; 9 nucleotides match TRBD1. The junction had 18 bases not matched to a gene; V was cut back by 5 bases and J by 4 bases. The germline V gene has CDR1 SGHDT and CDR2 YYEEEE. The CDR3 is 19 residues long. DNA of the CDR3: TGTGCCAGCAGGATACTACCGGAGGACAGGGGTGGACTTAATGAAAAACTGTTTTTT. Protein: CASRILPEDRGGLNEKLFF.

The genes are TRBV18 and TRBJ1-2, with a tentative D call TRBD1 (6 bases). Germline CDR1 KGHSH, CDR2 LQKENI. The length of the CDR3 is 15 residues. The V end was cut by 3 bases, the J end by 4 bases, with 15 bases between. The CDR3 nucleotides are TGTGCCAGCTCACCGAGTAGGACAGTTCCCTATGGCTACACCTTC. Translation gives CASSPSRTVPYGYTF.

This sequence joins TRBV13 and TRBJ2-3; D is unresolved. Between the trimmed V and J ends, which lost 5 bases and 3 bases, there was a span of 9 bases. This CDR3 spans 13 amino acids. Germline V gene data show CDR1 as PRHDT and CDR2 as FYEKMQ (reference sequence). This CDR3 is CASSAKRTDTQYF. The CDR3 coding sequence is TGTGCCAGCAGCGCAAAAAGGACAGATACGCAGTATTTT.

The V gene is TRBV4-2, the J gene TRBJ2-7; 9 positions agree with TRBD1. Trimming removed 0 bases from V and 5 bases from J; junction bases left unmatched: 14. The CDR3 loop spans 18 amino acids. Germline V gene data show CDR1 as LGHNA and CDR2 as YNFKEQ. The CDR3 is CASSQDISRGDRAHEQYF. For the CDR3, the DNA is TGTGCCAGCAGCCAAGATATCTCCCGGGGGGACAGGGCCCACGAGCAGTACTTC.

The V gene is TRBV6-6, the J gene TRBJ2-7, with D possibly being TRBD1 or TRBD2 (5 bases each). This CDR3 comprises 15 residues. Germline CDR1 is MNHNY and CDR2 is SVGAGI (reference sequence). The V and J ends lost 2 bases and 2 bases respectively, with 13 bases between them. CDR3 loop: CASSYIRGRAYEQYF. Here the CDR3 DNA reads TGTGCCAGCAGTTACATCCGGGGACGGGCCTACGAGCAGTACTTC.

The chain carries TRBV7-6 and TRBJ1-1; a weak D match, TRBD1 (5 bases). From germline, CDR1 is SGHVS and CDR2 FNYEAQ. Trimming removed 0 bases from V and 0 bases from J, with 5 bases in between. CDR3 size: 14 residues. The CDR3 coding sequence is TGTGCCAGCAGCTTAGCGGGGGTGAACACTGAAGCTTTCTTT. This encodes CASSLAGVNTEAFF.

The chain couples TRBV29-1 to TRBJ2-7, with D possibly matching TRBD1 (6 bases). Per germline, CDR1 SQVTM and CDR2 ANQGSEA. V lost 7 bases, J lost 2 bases, and 15 bases lay in between. This CDR3 spans 13 amino acids. This CDR3 reads CSAAGGFTYEQYF. The DNA for the CDR3 is TGCAGCGCCGCTGGGGGCTTCACCTACGAGCAGTACTTC.

The chain combines TRBV19 with TRBJ2-3; a possible D gene is TRBD2 (6 bases). Germline CDR1 LNHDA, CDR2 SQIVND (reference sequence). Trimming pared 4 bases from V and 4 bases from J, leaving 12 bases between. This CDR3 spans 14 amino acids. CDR3 DNA sequence: TGTGCCAGTAGTACCGGACGGAGGGCAGATACGCAGTATTTT. Translated, it gives CASSTGRRADTQYF.

The chain uses TRBV4-1 and TRBJ1-1, with a weak D call TRBD1 (6 bases). V was pared by 4 bases and J by 6 bases, with 12 bases between. This CDR3 is 13 amino acids long. Per the germline V gene, CDR1 is MGHRA and CDR2 is YSYEKL. The CDR3 sequence is CASSLQGWAEAFF. The CDR3 DNA reads as TGCGCCAGCAGCCTACAGGGTTGGGCTGAAGCTTTCTTT.

The genes are TRBV4-1 and TRBJ2-5; D gene unclear. With 5 bases removed from V and 3 bases from J, the gap between germline ends came to 10 bases. This CDR3 is 13 amino acids long. Germline V gene data show CDR1 as MGHRA and CDR2 as YSYEKL. The CDR3 DNA reads as TGCGCCAGCAGCTTAACCTATGAAGAGACCCAGTACTTC. Translating gives CASSLTYEETQYF.

This chain joins TRBV9 and TRBJ1-4; 7 bases agree with TRBD1. Germline CDR1 is SGDLS and CDR2 is YYNGEE. The CDR3 has 15 residues. After removal of 3 bases from V and 3 bases from J, the junction contained 5 bases not matched to a gene. The CDR3 sequence is CASSGVTGPNEKLFF. The DNA for the CDR3 is TGTGCCAGCAGCGGAGTGACAGGGCCTAATGAAAAACTGTTTTTT.